This T cell receptor beta chain was observed in a study of cytomegalovirus exposure and HLA in healthy donors. Researchers ran the PCR with 60 Vbeta and 13 Jbeta primers. Repertoires were generated with immunoSEQ multiplex PCR, while TCRdb's copy carries only in-frame clones and drops some. The data show some 77,000 clones, approximately 80% seen once. Germline V lookup: CDR1 MGHRA, CDR2 YSYEKL. The CDR3 contains 12 residues. Trimming removed 5 bases at V and 0 bases at J, with 4 bases between. The sample taken for sequencing was PBMCs. The source of this sequence is a man aged 45-65 years in good health and CMV-seropositive. The V and J genes are TRBV4-1 and TRBJ2-5; D unresolved. DNA for the CDR3: TGCGCCAGCAGCTTAAACCAAGAGACCCAGTACTTC. This translates into CASSLNQETQYF.